The 29 T cell receptor beta chains presented below share a single source sample, sequenced in a study of T cell clonality in common variable immunodeficiency. Clones were sequenced by immunoSEQ multiplex PCR, and TCRdb holds only the in-frame ones, with some missing. This repertoire holds tens of thousands of clones, and none appear only once. The sample comprised peripheral blood mononuclear cells. Source of these receptors: a person between 18 and 75 years old in good health.

In regard to this clone: The CDR3 end is not reached by the read, which stops 3 residues before it; the germline J gene fills it in. The chain combines TRBV18 with TRBJ1-2; 12 bases are a match to TRBD1. In germline, CDR1 is KGHSH, CDR2 LQKENI. This CDR3 spans 15 amino acids. J was trimmed by 5 bases and V by 3 bases; bases with no gene match: 4. CDR3 sequence: CASSPGQGAEYGYTF. The covered CDR3 bases are TGTGCCAGCTCACCGGGACAGGGGGCGGAGTATGGC.

This clone was seen ten or more times. The read stops 3 residues short of the end of the CDR3; the missing end is completed from the germline J gene. The genes are TRBV7-9 and TRBJ2-1, with TRBD2 as a possible D gene (6 bases). V was shortened by 1 base and J by 9 bases, with 7 bases between the two germline ends. This CDR3 has 12 residues. Per germline, CDR1 SEHNR and CDR2 FQNEAQ (reference sequence). CDR3 sequence: CASSLVGGEQFF. The CDR3 DNA, read in part, is TGTGCCAGCAGCTTAGTCGGGGGTGAG.

This clone appeared many times. The CDR3 is cut off 3 residues early in the read; its end comes from the germline J gene. This sequence joins TRBV28 and TRBJ2-1; TRBD1 might be the D (6 bases). CDR1 is MDHEN, CDR2 SYDVKM, per germline. The CDR3 has 14 amino acids. V gave up 3 bases and J gave up 9 bases, with 15 bases separating them. This chain's CDR3 is CASSFRSRGGEQFF. Partial CDR3 DNA: TGTGCCAGCAGTTTTCGTTCACGAGGGGGTGAG. Full variable domain (rest looked up from reference TRBV28 and TRBJ2-1): DVKVTQSSRYLVKRTGEKVFLECVQDMDHENMFWYRQDPGLGLRLIYFSYDVKMKEKGDIPEGYSVSREKKERFSLILESASTNQTSMYLCASSFRSRGGEQFFGPGTRLTVL.

About this clone: The CDR3 extends 3 residues past the end of the read, so its final part is completed from the germline J gene. V gene TRBV18 combines with J gene TRBJ2-5; 7 nucleotides agree with TRBD2. Looked up from germline, CDR1 is KGHSH and CDR2 is LQKENI. This CDR3 has 17 amino acids. V shed 3 bases, J shed 4 bases, and the junction held 14 bases outside the gene matches. Here the CDR3 reads CASSPHIPGRGVETQYF. The DNA read from the CDR3 is TGTGCCAGCTCACCTCATATTCCGGGACGGGGGGTAGAGACC.

This clone occurred many times. The read falls 3 residues short of the CDR3 end, and the missing part is taken from the germline J gene. The V gene is TRBV20-1, the J gene TRBJ2-5, with 9 bases lining up with TRBD2. This CDR3 is built from 14 residues. After removal of 2 bases from V and 5 bases from J, the junction contained 6 bases not matched to a gene. Germline CDR1 reads DFQATT; CDR2 reads SNEGSKA (reference sequence). The chain's CDR3 is CSARPRTSAETQYF. Incomplete CDR3 DNA: TGCAGTGCTAGACCCCGGACTAGCGCGGAGACC.

The sample holds many counts of this clone. The sequence runs out 3 residues before the end of the CDR3; the remainder is reconstructed from the germline J gene. The chain has TRBV20-1 and TRBJ2-3, with no clear D. Germline loops: CDR1 DFQATT, CDR2 SNEGSKA (reference sequence). The CDR3 is made up of 13 amino acids. V lost 1 base and J lost 5, with 10 bases in between. The sequenced part of the CDR3 DNA is TGCAGTGCTAGAGCGCCGAGCCAAGATACG. Translated, it gives CSARAPSQDT. The entire CDR3 protein reads CSARAPSQDTQYF.

The table lists this clone with a few counts. Read coverage stops 3 residues before the CDR3 terminus; the germline J gene supplies the remainder. This chain uses TRBV7-9 with TRBJ1-1, with 8 bases matching TRBD1. Germline-derived CDR1 and CDR2 are SEHNR and FQNEAQ (reference sequence). The CDR3 has 15 amino acids. V gave up 5 bases and J gave up 0 bases; unmatched junction bases: 5. CDR3 region: CASSRTGRVNTEAFF. The part of the CDR3 DNA that was read is TGTGCCAGCAGCCGGACAGGGAGGGTGAACACTGAA.

This clone came up many times. With the read ending 3 residues before the CDR3 end, the germline J gene is used to fill in that end. The chain is built from TRBV11-2 and TRBJ2-7; D is unresolved. CDR3 length: 12 residues. In germline, CDR1 is SGHAT, CDR2 FQNNGV. V was trimmed by 1 base and J by 5 bases, leaving 6 bases between them. CDR3 bases read: TGTGCCAGCAGCTTAGTCTTTAACGAG. Protein product: CASSLVFNE. The CDR3 in full is CASSLVFNEQYF.

This clone was counted at least ten times. The CDR3 extends 3 residues past the end of the read, so its final part is completed from the germline J gene. The chain is built from TRBV5-4 and TRBJ2-1, with D maybe TRBD2 (6 bases). This CDR3 is built from 15 residues. The germline CDR1 and CDR2 sequences are SGHNT and YYREEE (reference sequence). V lost 4 bases and J 2 bases, leaving 13 bases between the germline ends. CDR3 DNA, as far as it was read: TGTGCCAGCAGCCGGGCGTTAGCGGCCTACAATGAG. It yields the protein CASSRALAAYNE. The CDR3 reads in full as CASSRALAAYNEQFF. The entire variable domain, with the rest obtained from reference TRBV5-4 and TRBJ2-1, is as follows: ETGVTQSPTHLIKTRGQQVTLRCSSQSGHNTVSWYQQALGQGPQFIFQYYREEENGRGNFPPRFSGLQFPNYSSELNVNALELDDSALYLCASSRALAAYNEQFFGPGTRLTVL.

This clone showed up many times. The read is 3 residues too short to cover the CDR3 end, so that end is filled in from the germline J gene. The chain joins TRBV9 to TRBJ2-1; D call uncertain. The CDR3 totals 16 residues. V shed 0 bases and J shed 6 bases, with 16 bases lying between them. In germline, CDR1 is SGDLS, CDR2 YYNGEE. CDR3 protein: CASSVDPGPSGNEQFF. Incomplete CDR3 DNA: TGTGCCAGCAGCGTAGATCCCGGCCCTTCAGGCAATGAG. The variable domain in full, completed from reference TRBV9 and TRBJ2-1, reads DSGVTQTPKHLITATGQRVTLRCSPRSGDLSVYWYQQSLDQGLQFLIQYYNGEERAKGNILERFSAQQFPDLHSELNLSSLELGDSALYFCASSVDPGPSGNEQFFGPGTRLTVL.

This clone was detected many times. The DNA ends 3 residues before the CDR3 does, and the rest of the CDR3 is filled in from the germline J gene. The genes are TRBV5-1 and TRBJ2-5, with 7 bases lining up with TRBD2. The CDR3 sequence is 14 residues long. The germline gives CDR1 SGHRS, CDR2 YFSETQ. J gave up 3 bases and V 4 bases, and 6 bases lay outside the gene matches. The CDR3 loop reads CASSPLRGEETQYF. CDR3 bases read: TGCGCCAGCAGCCCGCTTCGGGGGGAAGAGACC.

At least ten counts were recorded for this clone. Coverage ceases 3 residues before the CDR3 finishes, and the germline J gene fills in the end. The gene calls are TRBV5-6 and TRBJ2-5; 7 bases are shared with TRBD2. In germline, CDR1 is SGHDT, CDR2 YYEEEE. The CDR3 is 15 amino acids. Unmatched junction bases numbered 7, after V lost 2 bases and J lost 3 bases. Here the CDR3 reads CASSLTSAGKETQYF. CDR3 DNA (partial): TGTGCCAGCAGCTTAACCTCAGCGGGAAAAGAGACC.

There are many counts of this clone. Read data end 3 residues before the CDR3 end; the end is taken from the germline J gene. V usage is TRBV7-2 and J usage is TRBJ1-1; D remains unclear. Trimming took off 4 bases at V and 1 base at J, with 7 bases between the two ends. CDR1 and CDR2 from the germline V gene are SGHTA and FQGNSA. The length of the CDR3 is 13 residues. The covered CDR3 bases are TGTGCCAGCAGCTACTACGGGAACACTGAA. Its protein product is CASSYYGNTE. Given in full, the CDR3 is CASSYYGNTEAFF.

This clone was seen at least ten times. The DNA ends 3 residues before the CDR3 does, and the rest of the CDR3 is filled in from the germline J gene. This chain uses TRBV6-1 with TRBJ2-6, with a weak D call TRBD2 (6 bases). Germline V gene lookup returns CDR1 MNHNS and CDR2 SASEGT. This CDR3 region has 15 residues. Deletions cut 2 bases from V and 4 bases from J, with 9 bases between. The CDR3 here is CASSETSSGANVLTF. Incomplete CDR3 DNA: TGTGCCAGCAGTGAAACTAGCTCCGGGGCCAACGTC.

This clone was found many times. Read coverage stops 3 residues before the CDR3 terminus; the germline J gene supplies the remainder. The chain couples TRBV20-1 to TRBJ2-5; 7 positions agree with TRBD2. The V gene end was trimmed by 0 bases and the J gene end by 2 bases; junction bases not matched to a gene: 6. The CDR3 has 15 amino acids. CDR1 DFQATT and CDR2 SNEGSKA come from the germline V gene (reference sequence). The CDR3 loop reads CSARDNLAVQETQYF. Incomplete CDR3 DNA: TGCAGTGCTAGAGATAACCTAGCGGTACAAGAGACC.

This clone was observed at least ten times. A much larger clone lies one base from this, so it may be a read error. The read comes to an end 3 residues before the CDR3 does, leaving the germline J gene to fill in the end. Different DNA sequences within this sample yield the same CDR3. The V call is TRBV20-1, the J call TRBJ2-7; 7 nucleotides match TRBD1. CDR1 and CDR2 (germline): DFQATT, SNEGSKA (reference sequence). The CDR3 length is 15 residues. J lost 0 bases, V lost 0 bases, and 5 bases had no gene match. The CDR3 is CSARDPDRSSYEQYF. Incomplete CDR3 DNA: TGCAGTGCTAGAGATCCGGACAGGAGCTCCTACGAG.

There are many counts of this clone. The missing CDR3 end, 3 residues past where the read stops, is filled in from the germline J gene. The J gene is TRBJ1-5, the V gene TRBV24-1; TRBD1 might be the D (5 bases). V was trimmed by 3 bases and J by 5 bases, leaving 7 bases between them. CDR1 KGHDR and CDR2 SFDVKD come from the germline V gene. This CDR3 region has 13 residues. Partial CDR3 DNA: TGTGCCACCAGTGATGCCAGGGATCAGCCC. It specifies CATSDARDQP. Given in full, the CDR3 is CATSDARDQPQHF.

This clone was recorded at least ten times. The CDR3 end lies 3 residues beyond the end of the read and is filled in from the germline J gene. V usage is TRBV20-1 and J usage is TRBJ1-6, with 9 bases that match TRBD1. This CDR3 spans 15 amino acids. V lost 5 bases, J lost 10 bases, and 12 bases stayed unmatched. Germline loops: CDR1 DFQATT, CDR2 SNEGSKA (reference sequence). The sequenced part of the CDR3 DNA is TGCAGTGCTGTGAACCCGGGACAGGGAGGGTCACCC. Encoded protein: CSAVNPGQGGSP. The entire CDR3 sequence reads CSAVNPGQGGSPLHF.

This clone was counted ten times or more. CDR3 sequence: CASSLRGSPEQFF. CDR3 DNA, as far as it was read: TGTGCCAGCAGCTTAAGAGGGTCCCCTGAG. The rearrangement links TRBV7-9 to TRBJ2-1; maybe TRBD2 (5 bases). The CDR3 end falls 3 residues outside the read, so it is completed with the germline J gene. Trimming took off 2 bases at V and 9 bases at J, with 11 bases between the two ends. Germline CDR1 and CDR2: SEHNR and FQNEAQ (reference sequence). The CDR3 contains 13 residues.

This clone was seen only a few times. The read falls 3 residues short of the CDR3 end, and the missing part is taken from the germline J gene. The chain is built from TRBV7-9 and TRBJ1-5, with TRBD1 matching 7 bases. Germline V lookup: CDR1 SEHNR, CDR2 FQNEAQ (reference sequence). Losses at the gene ends were 3 bases for V and 4 bases for J; bases not matched to a gene: 3. The CDR3 contains 14 residues. The CDR3 is CASSLSTGNQPQHF. The sequenced part of the CDR3 DNA is TGTGCCAGCAGCTTGTCGACAGGGAATCAGCCC.

This clone was seen at least ten times. The read ends 3 residues early relative to the CDR3; the germline J gene fills the gap. The V call is TRBV7-9, the J call TRBJ2-7, with TRBD1 matching 9 bases. Unmatched junction bases numbered 8, after V lost 5 bases and J lost 3 bases. Per the germline V gene, CDR1 is SEHNR and CDR2 is FQNEAQ (reference sequence). The CDR3 covers 15 residues. CDR3 DNA (partial): TGTGCCAGCAGCGGGGACAGGGAACTTGTCTACGAG. It encodes CASSGDRELVYE. The whole CDR3 region reads CASSGDRELVYEQYF. Full variable domain (outside the CDR3, taken from reference TRBV7-9 and TRBJ2-7): DTGVSQNPRHKITKRGQNVTFRCDPISEHNRLYWYRQTLGQGPEFLTYFQNEAQLEKSRLLSDRFSAERPKGSFSTLEIQRTEQGDSAMYLCASSGDRELVYEQYFGPGTRLTVT.

This clone was seen at least ten times. The read ends 3 residues early relative to the CDR3; the germline J gene fills the gap. The chain carries TRBV14 and TRBJ2-5; 14 nucleotides align to TRBD2. The CDR3 has 19 residues. CDR1 is SGHDN, CDR2 FVKESK, per germline. V was clipped by 0 bases and J by 4 bases; unmatched bases: 10. CDR3 in amino acids: CASSQDSGTSGSWRETQYF. The part of the CDR3 DNA that was read is TGTGCCAGCAGCCAAGATTCTGGGACTAGCGGGAGCTGGAGAGAGACC.

This clone was recorded at least ten times. The CDR3 end is not reached by the read, which stops 3 residues before it; the germline J gene fills it in. V is TRBV7-2 and J is TRBJ2-7; 14 bases map to TRBD2. This CDR3 is 14 amino acids long. Germline CDR1 and CDR2: SGHTA and FQGNSA. Trimming removed 6 bases from V and 6 bases from J; junction bases left unmatched: 4. CDR3 amino acids: CASSSGLAGAEQYF. Incomplete CDR3 DNA: TGTGCCAGCAGTTCGGGACTAGCGGGAGCCGAG.

This clone has at least ten counts. Read data end 3 residues before the CDR3 end; the end is taken from the germline J gene. The rearrangement joins TRBV19 to TRBJ2-6; weak D call: TRBD1 (6 bases). Trimming pared 7 bases from V and 4 bases from J, leaving 11 bases between. In germline, CDR1 is LNHDA, CDR2 SQIVND (reference sequence). The CDR3 runs to 14 residues. The CDR3 bases that were read are TGTGCCAGTACGACAGGAGCCGGGGCCAACGTC. Its protein product is CASTTGAGANV. The entire CDR3 protein reads CASTTGAGANVLTF.

This clone was observed many times. From the germline J gene comes the end of the CDR3, since the read stops 3 residues before it. The genes are TRBV19 and TRBJ2-1, with a possible D match to TRBD1 (5 bases). The CDR3 loop spans 15 amino acids. V lost 6 bases and J 3 bases, leaving 15 bases between the germline ends. Germline V gene sequence: CDR1 LNHDA, CDR2 SQIVND (reference sequence). Incomplete CDR3 DNA: TGTGCCAGTAGCCCAGGGTACGGAGTCTACAATGAG. It codes for CASSPGYGVYNE. The CDR3, in full, reads CASSPGYGVYNEQFF.

The table lists this clone with many counts. The read comes to an end 3 residues before the CDR3 does, leaving the germline J gene to fill in the end. This chain joins TRBV2 and TRBJ2-3, with a tentative D call TRBD1 (6 bases). This CDR3 is built from 12 residues. Per germline, CDR1 SNHLY and CDR2 FYNNEI. Trimming stripped 6 bases from V and 6 bases from J, with 10 bases between. CDR3 DNA (partial): TGTGCCAGCAGAAGGGGGTCGGATACG. Encoded protein: CASRRGSDT. The whole CDR3 region reads CASRRGSDTQYF.

There are many counts of this clone. The read stops 3 residues short of the end of the CDR3; the missing end is completed from the germline J gene. This rearrangement joins TRBV20-1 to TRBJ2-1, with TRBD2 identical over 8 bases. The trim removed 0 bases at V and 3 bases at J, leaving 1 base unmatched. The CDR3 totals 14 residues. Germline CDR1 reads DFQATT; CDR2 reads SNEGSKA (reference sequence). The CDR3 is CSARDGTSYNEQFF. The sequenced CDR3 bases are TGCAGTGCTAGAGACGGGACTAGCTACAATGAG.

This clone was found many times. Read data end 3 residues before the CDR3 end; the end is taken from the germline J gene. V is TRBV20-1 and J is TRBJ1-2; 7 positions agree with TRBD1. CDR1 DFQATT and CDR2 SNEGSKA come from the germline V gene (reference sequence). The CDR3 extends over 14 amino acids. The CDR3 reads CSAPHDRVSSGYTF. CDR3 DNA, as far as it was read: TGCAGTGCCCCCCACGACAGGGTATCATCGGGC.

This clone occurred many times. From the germline J gene comes the end of the CDR3, since the read stops 3 residues before it. The chain couples TRBV19 to TRBJ2-2, with D perhaps matching TRBD1 (6 bases). The CDR3 contains 16 residues. Germline lookup yields CDR1 LNHDA and CDR2 SQIVND (reference sequence). The V end was cut by 0 bases, the J end by 5 bases, with 13 bases between. Partial CDR3 DNA: TGTGCCAGTAGTATAGAAGGGACAATCACGACCGGGGAG. Translating it yields CASSIEGTITTGE. The entire CDR3 protein reads CASSIEGTITTGELFF.